Reported below is one TCR beta chain. This entry comes from a study of blood T cell repertoires in COVID-19. In the authors' workflow: By means of reference gene primer amplification, nucleated cell counts were estimated. Method: immunoSEQ multiplex PCR; TCRdb's copy keeps in-frame clones and lacks some. V, J and clone size reflect that table, while D and trimming were determined from the DNA. The sample has about 150,000 clones; roughly 80% are singletons. The length of the CDR3 is 17 residues. Unmatched junction bases numbered 4, after V lost 0 bases and J lost 2 bases. The germline V gene encodes CDR1 KGHSH and CDR2 LQKENI.

Sequences were obtained from peripheral blood. The chain employs TRBV18 and TRBJ1-5; 10 nucleotides match TRBD1. The source is a woman of 80 years or more with acute or convalescent COVID-19. The CDR3 nucleotides read TGTGCCAGCTCACCACCGGGACAGGGGAAGGGCAATCAGCCCCAGCATTTT. Amino acid sequence: CASSPPGQGKGNQPQHF.